The rows below give T cell receptor beta chains drawn from one sample of a study of OX40 agonist ivuxolimab in advanced cancers. Measured with immunoSEQ multiplex PCR; TCRdb has only the in-frame clones, and not every one. Of approximately 98,000 clones detected, about 80% appear once; the ten largest clones hold about 5.5%. The sample was CD4+ or CD8+ T cells sorted from blood, taken in a trial of the OX40 agonist ivuxolimab. These receptors came from an adult with an advanced solid tumor such as melanoma, head and neck, liver or kidney cancer. CDR3s include the opening cysteine and the closing phenylalanine or tryptophan. The D gene is left open where the match is weak. For some rows the clone size is stated as once, few or many, or as a class when expanded; others skip it.

V gene: TRBV6-6; J gene: TRBJ1-5; D gene: NA; clone size: NA; CDR3 DNA: TGTGCCAGCAGCAGAGGGATAGGCAATCAGCCCCAGCATTTT; CDR3 protein: CASSRGIGNQPQHF
V gene: TRBV19; J gene: TRBJ1-3; D gene: NA; clone size: NA; CDR3 DNA: TGTGCCAGTAGTCGACGGGCAGACAGCTCTGGAAACACCATATATTTT; CDR3 protein: CASSRRADSSGNTIYF
V gene: TRBV5-8; J gene: TRBJ2-7; D gene: NA; clone size: NA; CDR3 DNA: TGTGCCAGCAGCTTCGCAGGGCTCTCCTACGAGCAGTACTTC; CDR3 protein: CASSFAGLSYEQYF
V gene: TRBV6-4; J gene: TRBJ2-3; D gene: TRBD2; clone size: NA; CDR3 DNA: TGTGCCAGCAGTGACTCGAGCGGGGGGGCCACAGATACGCAGTATTTT; CDR3 protein: CASSDSSGGATDTQYF
V gene: TRBV21-1; J gene: TRBJ2-7; D gene: NA; clone size: NA; CDR3 DNA: TGTGCCAGCAGGATCGAGGGGAACACTCCCTACGAGCAGTACTTC; CDR3 protein: CASRIEGNTPYEQYF
V gene: TRBV7-2; J gene: TRBJ2-3; D gene: NA; clone size: NA; CDR3 DNA: TGTGCCAGCAGCTTAGACCCCACTAGCCATGCGGATACGCAGTATTTT; CDR3 protein: CASSLDPTSHADTQYF
V gene: TRBV27; J gene: TRBJ2-1; D gene: TRBD2; clone size: NA; CDR3 DNA: TGTGCCAGCAGTTTAGCGGGAGGACTTTACAATGAGCAGTTCTTC; CDR3 protein: CASSLAGGLYNEQFF
V gene: TRBV7-2; J gene: TRBJ2-3; D gene: NA; clone size: once; CDR3 DNA: TGTGCCAGCAGCTACACGGGGTCTAGCACAGATACGCAGTATTTT; CDR3 protein: CASSYTGSSTDTQYF
V gene: TRBV5-4; J gene: TRBJ2-3; D gene: NA; clone size: once; CDR3 DNA: TGTGCCAGCAGCTCCGGCACAGATACGCAGTATTTT; CDR3 protein: CASSSGTDTQYF
V gene: TRBV6-5; J gene: TRBJ1-4; D gene: TRBD1; clone size: NA; CDR3 DNA: TGTGCCAGCAGGTACAGGGGGCCTGGTGAAAAACTGTTTTTT; CDR3 protein: CASRYRGPGEKLFF
V gene: TRBV9; J gene: TRBJ1-2; D gene: NA; clone size: few; CDR3 DNA: TGTGCCAGCAGCGTTGACAGCCTCACGGATGGCTACACCTTC; CDR3 protein: CASSVDSLTDGYTF
V gene: TRBV10-1; J gene: TRBJ2-5; D gene: TRBD2; clone size: NA; CDR3 DNA: TGCGCCAGCAACGCTTCTAGCGGGAGGGCCGTTGGGTACTTC; CDR3 protein: CASNASSGRAVGYF
V gene: TRBV7-2; J gene: TRBJ2-3; D gene: TRBD2; clone size: NA; CDR3 DNA: TGTGCCAGCAGCCGCATTGAGCGGGGGGGCCTGTATACGCAGTATTTT; CDR3 protein: CASSRIERGGLYTQYF
V gene: TRBV5-1; J gene: TRBJ2-7; D gene: NA; clone size: NA; CDR3 DNA: TGCGCCAGCAGCAGCAGCTCCTACGAGCAGTACTTC; CDR3 protein: CASSSSSYEQYF
V gene: TRBV19; J gene: TRBJ1-1; D gene: NA; clone size: few; CDR3 DNA: TGTGCCAGTAGTCTACATGAGGGGAACACTGAAGCTTTCTTT; CDR3 protein: CASSLHEGNTEAFF
V gene: TRBV27; J gene: TRBJ2-7; D gene: NA; clone size: few; CDR3 DNA: TGTGCCAGCAGTTGGGACGCGTACTACGAGCAGTACTTC; CDR3 protein: CASSWDAYYEQYF
V gene: TRBV5-4; J gene: TRBJ1-3; D gene: NA; clone size: NA; CDR3 DNA: TGTGCCAGCAGCTTGGGTCACTCTGGAAACACCATATATTTT; CDR3 protein: CASSLGHSGNTIYF
V gene: TRBV6-1; J gene: TRBJ2-7; D gene: NA; clone size: NA; CDR3 DNA: TGTGCCAGCACCGCAGGGCTTTACGAGCAGTACTTC; CDR3 protein: CASTAGLYEQYF
V gene: TRBV5-6; J gene: TRBJ2-7; D gene: TRBD2; clone size: NA; CDR3 DNA: TGTGCCAGCAGCTTAGGTGCGGGAGCAGCCTACGAGCAGTACTTC; CDR3 protein: CASSLGAGAAYEQYF
V gene: TRBV10-1; J gene: TRBJ2-7; D gene: TRBD2; clone size: NA; CDR3 DNA: TGCGCCAGCGTAACTAGCGGGAGTTACGAGCAGTACTTC; CDR3 protein: CASVTSGSYEQYF
V gene: TRBV9; J gene: TRBJ1-1; D gene: NA; clone size: NA; CDR3 DNA: TGTGCCAGCAGCGTTCTGGACACTGAAGCTTTCTTT; CDR3 protein: CASSVLDTEAFF
V gene: TRBV5-1; J gene: TRBJ2-3; D gene: TRBD2; clone size: NA; CDR3 DNA: TGCGCCAGCGCCGTCCCAGCGGGGGCCTCCACAGATACGCAGTATTTT; CDR3 protein: CASAVPAGASTDTQYF
V gene: TRBV27; J gene: TRBJ2-7; D gene: NA; clone size: NA; CDR3 DNA: TGTGCCAGCAGCCGACGCAACACCTACGAGCAGTACTTC; CDR3 protein: CASSRRNTYEQYF
V gene: TRBV7-2; J gene: TRBJ2-7; D gene: TRBD2; clone size: NA; CDR3 DNA: TGTGCCAGCAGCCCTAGCGGGCCTCACTACGAGCAGTACTTC; CDR3 protein: CASSPSGPHYEQYF
V gene: TRBV6-5; J gene: TRBJ1-4; D gene: NA; clone size: NA; CDR3 DNA: TGTGCCAGCAGTTATCAGGGCCACACTAATGAAAAACTGTTTTTT; CDR3 protein: CASSYQGHTNEKLFF
V gene: TRBV9; J gene: TRBJ2-3; D gene: NA; clone size: NA; CDR3 DNA: TGTGCCAGCAGCGGCCGGGACTTCAGCACAGATACGCAGTATTTT; CDR3 protein: CASSGRDFSTDTQYF
V gene: TRBV7-2; J gene: TRBJ1-6; D gene: NA; clone size: NA; CDR3 DNA: TGTGCCAGCAGCAATAGCAGCCCCCAGAGCTCCTATAATTCACCCCTCCACTTT; CDR3 protein: CASSNSSPQSSYNSPLHF
V gene: TRBV12-5; J gene: TRBJ2-7; D gene: TRBD2; clone size: NA; CDR3 DNA: TGTGCTAGTGCTCTAGCGGTCATCAACGAGCAGTACTTC; CDR3 protein: CASALAVINEQYF
V gene: TRBV7-9; J gene: TRBJ1-2; D gene: NA; clone size: NA; CDR3 DNA: TGTGCCAGCAGCTTGAGTACGACGGATGGCTACACCTTC; CDR3 protein: CASSLSTTDGYTF
V gene: TRBV10-3; J gene: TRBJ2-1; D gene: NA; clone size: NA; CDR3 DNA: TGTGCCATCAGTGAGTCCTCGGCAGGGGTCCATGAGCAGTTCTTC; CDR3 protein: CAISESSAGVHEQFF
V gene: TRBV18; J gene: TRBJ1-1; D gene: NA; clone size: NA; CDR3 DNA: TGTGCCAGCTCACCACCGCCAGGGAACACTGAAGCTTTCTTT; CDR3 protein: CASSPPPGNTEAFF
V gene: TRBV6-1; J gene: TRBJ2-7; D gene: TRBD1; clone size: NA; CDR3 DNA: TGTGCCAGCGGTAATACAGGGGGCAGCGAGCAGTACTTC; CDR3 protein: CASGNTGGSEQYF
V gene: TRBV7-9; J gene: TRBJ2-7; D gene: NA; clone size: few; CDR3 DNA: TGTGCCAGCAGCGCATTAGGCGGAGGAGGCGAGCAGTACTTC; CDR3 protein: CASSALGGGGEQYF
V gene: TRBV2; J gene: TRBJ1-1; D gene: NA; clone size: NA; CDR3 DNA: TGTGCCAGCAGAGAGGGGAACACTGAAGCTTTCTTT; CDR3 protein: CASREGNTEAFF
V gene: TRBV6-5; J gene: TRBJ2-7; D gene: NA; clone size: NA; CDR3 DNA: TGTGCCAGCAGTTACTCCGCTGGGAGCTCCTACGAGCAGTACTTC; CDR3 protein: CASSYSAGSSYEQYF
V gene: TRBV2; J gene: TRBJ2-1; D gene: TRBD2; clone size: NA; CDR3 DNA: TGTGCCAGCAGTGGGTCGACTAGCGGGAGGAATGAGCAGTTCTTC; CDR3 protein: CASSGSTSGRNEQFF
V gene: TRBV5-4; J gene: TRBJ2-3; D gene: TRBD2; clone size: NA; CDR3 DNA: TGTGCCAGCAGATGGACTAGCGGGGGTAGCACAGATACGCAGTATTTT; CDR3 protein: CASRWTSGGSTDTQYF
V gene: TRBV10-2; J gene: TRBJ2-7; D gene: NA; clone size: once; CDR3 DNA: TGCGCCACCTCTTCCTACGAGCAGTACTTC; CDR3 protein: CATSSYEQYF
V gene: TRBV27; J gene: TRBJ2-1; D gene: NA; clone size: NA; CDR3 DNA: TGTGCCAGCAGTTTATCTTCAGTCAATGAGCAGTTCTTC; CDR3 protein: CASSLSSVNEQFF
V gene: TRBV7-9; J gene: TRBJ2-5; D gene: NA; clone size: NA; CDR3 DNA: TGTGCCAGCAGCCCCGACGGGAAAGAGACCCAGTACTTC; CDR3 protein: CASSPDGKETQYF
V gene: TRBV10-3; J gene: TRBJ1-3; D gene: NA; clone size: NA; CDR3 DNA: TGTGCCACCTGGGACGTTGGGGGAAACACCATATATTTT; CDR3 protein: CATWDVGGNTIYF
V gene: TRBV15; J gene: TRBJ1-2; D gene: TRBD1; clone size: NA; CDR3 DNA: TGTGCCACCAGCAGAGATGGGGACAGCTTAATAAACTATGGCTACACCTTC; CDR3 protein: CATSRDGDSLINYGYTF
V gene: TRBV5-1; J gene: TRBJ1-6; D gene: NA; clone size: NA; CDR3 DNA: TGCGCCAGCAGCCTCCGGGGGGACCTAGGGTCACCCCTCCACTTT; CDR3 protein: CASSLRGDLGSPLHF
V gene: TRBV7-8; J gene: TRBJ1-1; D gene: TRBD1; clone size: NA; CDR3 DNA: TGTGCCAGCAGCTTAAGAGGACAGGCGAACACTGAAGCTTTCTTT; CDR3 protein: CASSLRGQANTEAFF
V gene: TRBV7-8; J gene: TRBJ2-7; D gene: NA; clone size: NA; CDR3 DNA: TGTGCCAGCAGCTTAGGAGGGACGGCGGCCGAGCAGTACTTC; CDR3 protein: CASSLGGTAAEQYF
V gene: TRBV11-2; J gene: TRBJ2-7; D gene: NA; clone size: NA; CDR3 DNA: TGTGCCAGCAGCTTAAGCTCAGGGAACTCCTACGAGCAGTACTTC; CDR3 protein: CASSLSSGNSYEQYF
V gene: TRBV11-2; J gene: TRBJ2-7; D gene: NA; clone size: NA; CDR3 DNA: TGTGCCAGCAGCTTAGGCCCCCCCGACACCTACTACGAGCAGTACTTC; CDR3 protein: CASSLGPPDTYYEQYF
V gene: TRBV30; J gene: TRBJ1-2; D gene: NA; clone size: NA; CDR3 DNA: TGTGCCTGGAGTGTTCCCAGAAACTATGGCTACACCTTC; CDR3 protein: CAWSVPRNYGYTF